This is a list of T cell receptor beta chains from one sample in a study of cytomegalovirus exposure and HLA in healthy donors. Data came from immunoSEQ multiplex PCR; TCRdb stores just in-frame clones and leaves some out. The top ten clones hold over 9.5% of a sample with over 65,000 clones, around four fifths of them seen once. Sequencing was carried out using PBMCs. These receptors were collected from a man between 40 and 49 years old in good health and CMV-seronegative. The CDR3 runs from the conserved cysteine through the conserved F or W. A D gene is named only where the DNA matches it firmly. Where a row states a size, it is once, few, many or the class of an expanded clone; other rows omit it.

TRBV2	TRBJ1-6	few	TRBD1	15	CASSASGQGGSPLHF	TGTGCCAGCAGTGCATCGGGACAGGGCGGTTCACCCCTCCACTTT
TRBV2	TRBJ2-4	once	TRBD1	14	CASRTGTAKNIQYF	TGTGCCAGCAGGACAGGGACAGCCAAAAACATTCAGTACTTC
TRBV2	TRBJ2-1	-	TRBD2	16	CASSPGGEGSYNEQFF	TGTGCCAGCAGCCCGGGGGGAGAAGGCTCCTACAATGAGCAGTTCTTC
TRBV10-2	TRBJ1-1	-	TRBD1	13	CASSGQGAAEAFF	TGCGCCAGCAGTGGACAGGGGGCCGCTGAAGCTTTCTTT
TRBV20-1	TRBJ1-2	few	-	11	CSLYQGSGYTF	TGCAGCCTTTACCAGGGGTCTGGCTACACCTTC
TRBV5-1	TRBJ2-1	-	-	14	CASSAGQSRNEQFF	TGCGCCAGCAGCGCGGGACAGTCTCGCAATGAGCAGTTCTTC
TRBV6-5	TRBJ1-6	few	-	15	CASSYSDRSASPLHF	TGTGCCAGCAGTTACTCCGACAGGAGCGCTTCACCCCTCCACTTT
TRBV2	TRBJ2-5	few	-	14	CATLSWAAQETQYF	TGTGCCACGCTGTCGTGGGCAGCCCAAGAGACCCAGTACTTC
TRBV7-9	TRBJ2-5	few	TRBD1	14	CASSPRDREETQYF	TGTGCCAGCAGCCCCCGGGACAGGGAAGAGACCCAGTACTTC
TRBV7-9	TRBJ2-1	-	-	14	CASSSNYQAGEQFF	TGTGCCAGCAGTTCCAATTACCAGGCTGGAGAGCAGTTCTTC
TRBV9	TRBJ1-6	once	-	17	CASSVSQGSTYNSPLHF	TGTGCCAGCAGCGTATCGCAGGGCTCAACCTATAATTCACCCCTCCACTTT
TRBV29-1	TRBJ2-5	-	-	12	CSVSGGQETQYF	TGCAGCGTATCCGGGGGACAAGAGACCCAGTACTTC
TRBV27	TRBJ1-2	-	-	15	CASSLSIGGAGGYTF	TGTGCCAGCAGTTTATCGATAGGGGGGGCAGGTGGCTACACCTTC
TRBV19	TRBJ2-1	-	-	15	CASSLPGKGYGEQFF	TGTGCCAGTAGTTTACCGGGAAAGGGATATGGTGAGCAGTTCTTC
TRBV5-1	TRBJ1-2	-	-	14	CASSWRGFNYGYTF	TGCGCCAGCAGCTGGAGGGGTTTCAACTATGGCTACACCTTC
TRBV5-1	TRBJ2-7	-	-	14	CASSTGTTNYEQYF	TGCGCCAGCAGTACCGGGACAACCAACTACGAGCAGTACTTC
TRBV28	TRBJ2-1	-	TRBD2	19	CASSSRLAGGPGSYNEQFF	TGTGCCAGCAGTTCGCGACTAGCGGGAGGCCCGGGATCCTACAATGAGCAGTTCTTC
TRBV2	TRBJ1-5	-	-	16	CASSLLGGRSNQPQHF	TGTGCCAGCAGCCTCCTCGGGGGGCGTAGCAATCAGCCCCAGCATTTT
TRBV28	TRBJ1-1	-	-	18	CASSFLLKNTGIDTEAFF	TGTGCCAGCAGTTTCCTACTAAAGAATACAGGGATCGACACTGAAGCTTTCTTT
TRBV18	TRBJ1-6	-	TRBD1	15	CASSVRQGGDSPLHF	TGTGCCAGCTCTGTCCGACAGGGGGGAGATTCACCCCTCCACTTT
TRBV5-1	TRBJ1-2	-	TRBD1	16	CASSLGQGDINYGYTF	TGCGCCAGCAGCTTGGGCCAGGGGGATATTAACTATGGCTACACCTTC
TRBV19	TRBJ1-2	-	-	12	CASSMPGTGYTF	TGTGCCAGTAGTATGCCAGGGACAGGCTACACCTTC
TRBV25-1	TRBJ2-5	-	-	15	CASSPNRGQSETQYF	TGTGCCAGCAGCCCCAACCGTGGACAGTCGGAGACCCAGTACTTC
TRBV6-1	TRBJ2-7	-	-	11	CASRTGYEQYF	TGTGCCAGCAGAACAGGATACGAGCAGTACTTC
TRBV18	TRBJ2-4	-	-	15	CASSLREGRENIQYF	TGTGCCAGCTCACTCAGGGAAGGTCGGGAAAACATTCAGTACTTC
TRBV28	TRBJ2-2	-	TRBD1	17	CASSPPPGGGGTGELFF	TGTGCCAGCAGCCCCCCCCCAGGGGGCGGAGGGACCGGGGAGCTGTTTTTT
TRBV7-6	TRBJ2-3	once	-	14	CASSLVSGTDTQYF	TGTGCCAGCAGCTTAGTTTCGGGCACAGATACGCAGTATTTT
TRBV6-5	TRBJ2-7	-	TRBD1	14	CASSSRDRRHEQYF	TGTGCCAGCAGTTCCCGGGACAGGAGGCACGAGCAGTACTTC
TRBV7-2	TRBJ1-6	-	TRBD1	15	CASSSVGQGNSPLHF	TGTGCCAGCAGCTCGGTGGGACAGGGGAATTCACCCCTCCACTTT
TRBV28	TRBJ2-2	-	TRBD2	18	CASSLWPGLAGFTGELFF	TGTGCCAGCAGTTTATGGCCGGGACTAGCGGGTTTCACCGGGGAGCTGTTTTTT
TRBV7-9	TRBJ1-4	-	TRBD1	16	CSSSPGTGGRDEKLFF	TGTTCCAGCAGCCCCGGGACAGGGGGACGAGATGAAAAACTGTTTTTT
TRBV10-3	TRBJ1-5	-	TRBD1	12	CDDEGQVWPQHF	TGTGATGATGAGGGACAGGTTTGGCCCCAGCATTTT
TRBV6-5	TRBJ2-5	few	-	13	CASRDWHQETQYF	TGTGCCAGCAGGGACTGGCACCAAGAGACCCAGTACTTC
TRBV19	TRBJ2-7	once	-	15	CASSPRGGFFFEQYF	TGTGCCAGTAGCCCCCGCGGAGGATTTTTTTTCGAGCAGTACTTC
TRBV27	TRBJ2-2	-	-	15	CASSLWATSPGELFF	TGTGCCAGCTCCTTGTGGGCTACCTCTCCCGGGGAGCTGTTTTTT
TRBV2	TRBJ1-1	-	-	13	CASATGRWAEAFF	TGTGCCAGCGCTACAGGGCGGTGGGCTGAAGCTTTCTTT
TRBV12-5	TRBJ2-4	-	TRBD1	11	CASGQGQAQYF	TGTGCTAGTGGTCAGGGACAGGCCCAGTACTTC
TRBV23-1	TRBJ2-1	-	TRBD2	20	CASSQSARGTSGWGYNGQFF	TGCGCCAGCAGTCAAAGTGCGCGGGGGACTAGCGGGTGGGGTTACAATGGGCAGTTCTTC
TRBV28	TRBJ2-1	-	-	14	CASSSPGGPNEQFF	TGTGCCAGCAGTTCACCCGGGGGGCCAAATGAGCAGTTCTTC
TRBV5-1	TRBJ2-3	-	-	11	CASSYAGEMYF	TGCGCCAGCAGCTACGCCGGGGAAATGTATTTT
TRBV9	TRBJ1-1	-	-	14	CASSATVALAEAFF	TGTGCCAGCAGCGCCACAGTGGCTCTTGCGGAAGCTTTCTTT
TRBV11-2	TRBJ1-1	-	TRBD1	14	CASSRQGSNTEAFF	TGTGCCAGCAGCCGACAGGGTTCGAACACTGAAGCTTTCTTT
TRBV7-9	TRBJ2-1	-	-	13	CASSLALGAEQFF	TGTGCCAGCAGCTTAGCTTTGGGGGCCGAGCAGTTCTTC